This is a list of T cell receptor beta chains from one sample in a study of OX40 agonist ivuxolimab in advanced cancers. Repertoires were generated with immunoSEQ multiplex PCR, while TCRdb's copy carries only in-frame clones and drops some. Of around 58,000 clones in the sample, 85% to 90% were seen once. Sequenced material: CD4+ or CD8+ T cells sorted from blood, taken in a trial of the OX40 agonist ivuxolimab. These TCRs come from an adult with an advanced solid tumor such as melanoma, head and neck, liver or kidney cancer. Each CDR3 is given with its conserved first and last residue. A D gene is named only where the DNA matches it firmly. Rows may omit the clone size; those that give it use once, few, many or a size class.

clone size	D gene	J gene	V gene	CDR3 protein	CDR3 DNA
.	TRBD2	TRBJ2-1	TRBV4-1	CASRPGLGGDEQFF	TGCGCCAGCAGGCCGGGGTTGGGGGGGGATGAGCAGTTCTTC
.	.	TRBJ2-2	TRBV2	CASSEVSGTGELFF	TGTGCCAGCAGTGAAGTCTCAGGGACCGGGGAGCTGTTTTTT
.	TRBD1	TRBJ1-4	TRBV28	CASSLQTGAGEKLFF	TGTGCCAGCAGTTTACAGACAGGGGCGGGAGAAAAACTGTTTTTT
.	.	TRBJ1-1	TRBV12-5	CAKSPDRLNTEAFF	TGTGCTAAAAGCCCGGACAGATTGAACACTGAAGCTTTCTTT
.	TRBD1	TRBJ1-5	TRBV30	CAWTPGQVNQPQHF	TGTGCCTGGACCCCGGGACAGGTCAATCAGCCCCAGCATTTT
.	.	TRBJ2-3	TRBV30	CAWMRGGTDTQYF	TGTGCCTGGATGCGGGGAGGCACAGATACGCAGTATTTT
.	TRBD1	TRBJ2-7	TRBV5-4	CASSPGQVSYEQYF	TGTGCCAGCAGCCCCGGACAGGTTTCCTACGAGCAGTACTTC
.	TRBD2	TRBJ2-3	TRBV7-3	CASSLLGLGTDTQYF	TGTGCCAGCAGCTTACTGGGACTAGGAACAGATACGCAGTATTTT
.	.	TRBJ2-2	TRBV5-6	CASSLLAGAGGELFF	TGTGCCAGCAGCTTGCTGGCAGGGGCAGGGGGGGAGCTGTTTTTT
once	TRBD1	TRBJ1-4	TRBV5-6	CASRKQGTNEKLFF	TGTGCCAGCAGGAAACAGGGGACTAATGAAAAACTGTTTTTT
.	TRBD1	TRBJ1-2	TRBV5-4	CASSLEDRAYGYTF	TGTGCCAGCAGCTTGGAGGACAGGGCGTATGGCTACACCTTC
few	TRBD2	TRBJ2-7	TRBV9	CASSSVRLAGVPEQYF	TGTGCCAGCAGTTCTGTTAGGCTAGCGGGAGTCCCCGAGCAGTACTTC
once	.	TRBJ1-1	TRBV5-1	CASSLFRADNSRGNTEAFF	TGCGCCAGCAGCTTGTTTAGGGCTGACAATTCTAGGGGGAACACTGAAGCTTTCTTT
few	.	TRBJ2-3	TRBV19	CASTSGGAADTQYF	TGTGCCAGTACCTCTGGGGGCGCGGCAGATACGCAGTATTTT
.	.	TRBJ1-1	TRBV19	CASSIGRGPTEAFF	TGTGCCAGTAGTATAGGTCGGGGACCGACTGAAGCTTTCTTT